This is a list of T cell receptor beta chains from one sample in a study of T cell responses to AZD1222 COVID-19 vaccine. Libraries were prepared by immunoSEQ multiplex PCR; TCRdb keeps only in-frame clonotypes and omits some of them. The sample records about 160,000 clones, about 90% being singletons. The material was peripheral blood, obtained 28 days after the second AZD1222 dose. The receptors were gathered from an adult who received the AZD1222 COVID-19 vaccine. CDR3s include the opening cysteine and the closing phenylalanine or tryptophan. A D gene is named only where the DNA matches it firmly. Clone sizes are given selectively: once, few, many, or a class where the clone is expanded.

>NA|NA|TRBV7-8|TRBJ1-1
CASSTTQGVYTEAFF
TGTGCCAGCAGCACCACGCAGGGCGTCTACACTGAAGCTTTCTTT
>NA|NA|TRBV6-5|TRBJ2-2
CASSPVRNTGELFF
TGTGCCAGCAGTCCCGTCAGGAACACCGGGGAGCTGTTTTTT
>NA|TRBD2|TRBV10-2|TRBJ2-3
CASRLGLAGGDLYF
TGCGCCAGCAGGCTAGGACTAGCGGGGGGGGATTTGTATTTT
>NA|NA|TRBV14|TRBJ2-1
CASSQDRGGIEQFF
TGTGCCAGCAGCCAAGATCGTGGAGGGATTGAGCAGTTCTTC
>NA|NA|TRBV4-1|TRBJ1-1
CASSPPLWNTEAFF
TGCGCCAGCAGCCCCCCCCTTTGGAACACTGAAGCTTTCTTT
>few|TRBD1|TRBV7-2|TRBJ1-2
CASSLGTGLNYGYTF
TGTGCCAGCAGCTTAGGGACAGGATTGAACTATGGCTACACCTTC
>NA|NA|TRBV16|TRBJ1-1
CASSQGGNTEAFF
TGTGCCAGCAGCCAAGGTGGGAACACTGAAGCTTTCTTT
>NA|NA|TRBV7-7|TRBJ2-5
CASSPRGAGEETQYF
TGTGCTAGCAGCCCCCGTGGGGCCGGCGAAGAGACCCAGTACTTC
>NA|TRBD2|TRBV5-6|TRBJ2-3
CASSSLAGARSTQYF
TGTGCCAGCAGCTCCTTAGCGGGGGCCCGAAGTACGCAGTATTTT
>NA|NA|TRBV4-1|TRBJ2-5
CASSQVGNQETQYF
TGCGCCAGCAGCCAAGTCGGGAACCAAGAGACCCAGTACTTC
>NA|TRBD1|TRBV7-2|TRBJ1-2
CASSFNMKTGPSNYGYTF
TGTGCCAGCAGCTTCAATATGAAGACAGGGCCTTCTAACTATGGCTACACCTTC
>NA|TRBD1|TRBV27|TRBJ1-2
CASSDPGTGSGYTF
TGTGCCAGCAGTGACCCCGGGACAGGGAGTGGCTACACCTTC
>NA|TRBD1|TRBV27|TRBJ1-1
CASSSLVRTGRAEAFF
TGTGCCAGCAGCAGTTTAGTCCGGACAGGGCGGGCTGAAGCTTTCTTT
>NA|NA|TRBV18|TRBJ1-3
CASSPSTMLSGNTIYF
TGTGCCAGCTCACCTTCGACGATGCTCTCTGGAAACACCATATATTTT
>NA|NA|TRBV7-9|TRBJ2-5
CASSLPPLYTRQETQYF
TGTGCCAGCAGCTTACCCCCTCTATATACGAGGCAAGAGACCCAGTACTTC
>NA|NA|TRBV6-5|TRBJ1-5
CASSNGGWGNQPQHF
TGTGCCAGCAGCAATGGGGGGTGGGGCAATCAGCCCCAGCATTTT
>once|TRBD1|TRBV12-5|TRBJ1-5
CASAPPGQGGVNQPQHF
TGTGCTAGTGCCCCCCCGGGGCAGGGGGGCGTCAATCAGCCCCAGCATTTT
>NA|NA|TRBV11-3|TRBJ2-1
CASSRGRGSSYNEQFF
TGTGCCAGCAGCAGGGGGCGGGGGAGCTCCTACAATGAGCAGTTCTTC
>NA|NA|TRBV24-1|TRBJ1-5
CATSDPYCVGNQPQHF
TGTGCCACCAGTGATCCCTACTGCGTGGGCAATCAGCCCCAGCATTTT
>NA|NA|TRBV21-1|TRBJ1-5
CASSKGRGHQPQHF
TGTGCCAGCAGCAAAGGACGGGGACATCAGCCCCAGCATTTT
>NA|TRBD2|TRBV6-4|TRBJ2-1
CASSDSTSGYNEQFF
TGTGCCAGCAGTGACTCGACTAGCGGCTACAATGAGCAGTTCTTC
>NA|NA|TRBV3-1/TRBV3-2|TRBJ1-1
CASSPGPNTEAFF
TGTGCCAGCAGCCCAGGACCGAACACTGAAGCTTTCTTT
>NA|NA|TRBV29-1|TRBJ2-1
CSGIRDPLLEQFF
TGCAGCGGGATACGGGACCCTCTCCTGGAGCAGTTCTTC
>NA|NA|TRBV9|TRBJ1-5
CASSVSGANQPQHF
TGTGCCAGCAGCGTATCCGGGGCCAATCAGCCCCAGCATTTT
>NA|NA|TRBV18|TRBJ1-3
CASSPRVAPTGNTIYF
TGTGCCAGCTCACCCCGGGTGGCACCAACTGGAAACACCATATATTTT
>NA|TRBD2|TRBV5-1|TRBJ2-1
CASKGAAGGNEQFF
TGCGCCAGCAAAGGGGCAGCGGGGGGTAATGAGCAGTTCTTC
>few|NA|TRBV7-3|TRBJ2-1
CASSPGRTSGAYNEQFF
TGTGCCAGCAGCCCGGGGAGGACGAGCGGAGCTTACAATGAGCAGTTCTTC
>NA|NA|TRBV30|TRBJ2-4
CALEALAKNIQYF
TGTGCCTTGGAAGCGCTAGCCAAAAACATTCAGTACTTC
>NA|NA|TRBV19|TRBJ1-1
CASSTQGGTEAFF
TGTGCCAGTAGTACCCAGGGTGGGACTGAAGCTTTCTTT
>NA|NA|TRBV6-2/TRBV6-3|TRBJ1-5
CASSSIRREPQHF
TGTGCCAGCAGTTCGATAAGGCGCGAGCCCCAGCATTTT
>NA|NA|TRBV18|TRBJ1-4
CASSPVATNEKLFF
TGTGCCAGCTCACCAGTTGCAACTAATGAAAAACTGTTTTTT
>few|NA|TRBV9|TRBJ2-3
CASSMWGTGDTQYF
TGTGCCAGCAGCATGTGGGGGACGGGTGATACGCAGTATTTT
>once|TRBD2|TRBV5-6|TRBJ2-1
CASSPGLAIYNEQFF
TGTGCCAGCAGCCCTGGACTAGCAATCTACAATGAGCAGTTCTTC
>once|NA|TRBV7-9|TRBJ1-1
CASSLGLGVAFF
TGTGCCAGCAGCTTAGGGCTGGGGGTGGCTTTCTTT
>NA|NA|TRBV10-1|TRBJ2-3
CASSGGVRASTDTQYF
TGCGCCAGCAGTGGGGGGGTTCGGGCAAGCACAGATACGCAGTATTTT
>NA|NA|TRBV9|TRBJ1-1
CASSPRQGRSEAFF
TGTGCCAGCAGCCCCAGGCAGGGGAGGTCTGAAGCTTTCTTT
>NA|NA|TRBV7-2|TRBJ2-7
CASSPHYEQYF
TGTGCCAGCAGCCCTCATTACGAGCAGTACTTC
>once|TRBD1|TRBV19|TRBJ1-6
CASSTGQGRSPLHF
TGTGCCAGTAGTACCGGACAGGGGCGGTCACCCCTCCACTTT
>NA|NA|TRBV3-1/TRBV3-2|TRBJ2-5
CASSQDPGGGETQYF
TGTGCCAGCAGCCAAGACCCGGGGGGCGGAGAGACCCAGTACTTC
>NA|NA|TRBV5-6|TRBJ1-6
CASSLEQHNSPLHF
TGTGCCAGCAGCTTGGAACAGCATAATTCACCCCTCCACTTT
>NA|TRBD1|TRBV5-4|TRBJ1-2
CASSLYGRGNYGYTF
TGTGCCAGCAGCTTGTACGGCAGGGGGAACTATGGCTACACCTTC
>NA|NA|TRBV7-9|TRBJ1-1
CASSRTTGGKNTEAFF
TGTGCCAGCAGCCGCACCACGGGGGGGAAGAACACTGAAGCTTTCTTT
>once|NA|TRBV2|TRBJ2-5
CATGLQETQYF
TGTGCCACCGGATTACAAGAGACCCAGTACTTC
>NA|NA|TRBV18|TRBJ1-6
CASSPRGGTDSPLHF
TGTGCCAGCTCACCCCGGGGGGGTACCGATTCACCCCTCCACTTT
>NA|NA|TRBV6-5|TRBJ2-1
CASKETVLGFEQFF
TGTGCCAGCAAGGAGACAGTGTTGGGGTTTGAGCAGTTCTTC
>NA|NA|TRBV7-9|TRBJ2-7
CASSLPGYEQYF
TGTGCCAGCAGCTTACCCGGCTACGAGCAGTACTTC
>once|NA|TRBV30|TRBJ2-1
CAWSVRDEQFF
TGTGCCTGGAGTGTACGGGATGAGCAGTTCTTC
>NA|NA|TRBV12-5|TRBJ1-2
CASGSRNYGYTF
TGTGCTAGTGGTTCCCGTAACTATGGCTACACCTTC
>NA|NA|TRBV5-1|TRBJ1-4
CASSLGREKLFF
TGCGCCAGCAGCTTGGGGAGAGAAAAACTGTTTTTT
>NA|NA|TRBV18|TRBJ1-3
CASSPRRGPSSGNTIYF
TGTGCCAGCTCACCACGGCGGGGTCCTAGCTCTGGAAACACCATATATTTT
>once|NA|TRBV21-1|TRBJ2-3
CASSKVDRTSGGASTDTQYF
TGTGCCAGCAGCAAGGTAGACCGGACTAGCGGGGGGGCTAGCACAGATACGCAGTATTTT
>few|TRBD2|TRBV7-9|TRBJ2-7
CASSSRLGGAYEQYF
TGTGCCAGCAGCTCTAGGTTGGGAGGGGCCTACGAGCAGTACTTC